This TCR beta chain was sequenced in a study of response to subunit inactivated influenza vaccine. Trimming pared 1 base from V and 4 bases from J, leaving 8 bases between. This CDR3 spans 14 amino acids. Germline assignment: CDR1 SEHNR and CDR2 FQNEAQ (reference sequence). This clonotype appeared a few times. Its cognate antigen is unknown. Regarding the study as a whole: The authors put forward the suggestion that each seasonal influenza vaccination may bring in only a limited number of new T cells.

TCRdb fed the RT-PCR reads into MiXCR, producing one record per CDR3 protein. The table includes about 700,000 distinct CDR3 sequences, about 14% detected once. The origin of this receptor is a man aged 50 or older who received an inactivated influenza vaccine. The V call is TRBV7-9, the J call TRBJ2-1; D is undetermined. Here the sequenced sample was PBMCs from blood, taken less than 15 days before vaccination. As DNA, the CDR3 is TGTGCCAGCAGCTTAGAGCGCCGTTACAATGAGCAGTTCTTC. Encoded protein: CASSLERRYNEQFF.